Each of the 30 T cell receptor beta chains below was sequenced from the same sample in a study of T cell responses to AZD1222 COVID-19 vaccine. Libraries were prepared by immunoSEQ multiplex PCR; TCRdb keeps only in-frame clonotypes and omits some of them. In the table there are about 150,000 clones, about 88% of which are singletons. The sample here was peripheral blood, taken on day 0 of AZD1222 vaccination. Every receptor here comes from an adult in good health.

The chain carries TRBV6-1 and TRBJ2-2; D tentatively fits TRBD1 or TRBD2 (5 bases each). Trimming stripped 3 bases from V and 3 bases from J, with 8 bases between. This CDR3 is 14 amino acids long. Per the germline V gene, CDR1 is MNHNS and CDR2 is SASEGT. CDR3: CASSEVGDTGELFF. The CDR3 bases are TGTGCCAGCAGTGAGGTGGGGGACACCGGGGAGCTGTTTTTT.

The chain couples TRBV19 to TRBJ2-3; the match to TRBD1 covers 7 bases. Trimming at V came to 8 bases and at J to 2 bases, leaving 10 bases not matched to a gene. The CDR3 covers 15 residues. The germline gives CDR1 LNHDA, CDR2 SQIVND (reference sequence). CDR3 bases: TGTGCCAGTTCCCCGGGACAGAACCCCACAGATACGCAGTATTTT. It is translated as CASSPGQNPTDTQYF.

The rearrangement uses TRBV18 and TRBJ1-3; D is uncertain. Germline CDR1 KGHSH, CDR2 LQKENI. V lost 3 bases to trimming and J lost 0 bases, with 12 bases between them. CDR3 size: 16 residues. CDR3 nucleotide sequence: TGTGCCAGCTCACCCTCTTGGGTAAACTCTGGAAACACCATATATTTT. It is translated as CASSPSWVNSGNTIYF.

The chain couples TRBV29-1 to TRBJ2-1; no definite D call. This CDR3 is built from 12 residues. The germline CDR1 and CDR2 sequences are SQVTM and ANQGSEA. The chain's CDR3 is CSGVTSYNEQFF. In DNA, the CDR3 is TGCAGTGGCGTAACTTCCTACAATGAGCAGTTCTTC.

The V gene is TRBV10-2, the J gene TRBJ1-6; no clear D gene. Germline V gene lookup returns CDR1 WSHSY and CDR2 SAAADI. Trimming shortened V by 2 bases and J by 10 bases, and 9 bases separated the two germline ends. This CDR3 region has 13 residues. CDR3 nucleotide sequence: TGCGCCAGCAGTGAGCAGGACGGGTCACCCCTCCACTTT. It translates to CASSEQDGSPLHF.

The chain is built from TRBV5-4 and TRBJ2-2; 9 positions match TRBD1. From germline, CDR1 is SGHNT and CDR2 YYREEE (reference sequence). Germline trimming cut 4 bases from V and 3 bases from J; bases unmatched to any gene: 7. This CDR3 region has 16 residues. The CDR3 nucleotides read TGTGCCAGCAGCCCCCAGGACAGGGGCTACACCGGGGAGCTGTTTTTT. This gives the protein CASSPQDRGYTGELFF.

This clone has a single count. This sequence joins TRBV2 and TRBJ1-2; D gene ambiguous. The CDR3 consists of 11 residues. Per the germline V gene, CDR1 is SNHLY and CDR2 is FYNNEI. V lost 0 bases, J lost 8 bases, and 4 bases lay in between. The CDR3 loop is CASSEAPGYTF. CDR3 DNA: TGTGCCAGCAGTGAAGCCCCGGGCTACACCTTC.

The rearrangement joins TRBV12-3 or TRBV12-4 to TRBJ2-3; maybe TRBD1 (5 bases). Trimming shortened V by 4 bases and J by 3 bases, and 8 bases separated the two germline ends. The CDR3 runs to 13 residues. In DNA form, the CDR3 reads TGTGCCAGCAGTTCGACAGCGACAGATACGCAGTATTTT. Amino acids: CASSSTATDTQYF.

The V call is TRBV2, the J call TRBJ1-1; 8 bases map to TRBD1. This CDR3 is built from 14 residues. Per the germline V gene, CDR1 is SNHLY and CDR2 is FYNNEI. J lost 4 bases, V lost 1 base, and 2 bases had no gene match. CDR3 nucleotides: TGTGCCAGCAGTGAAGGCAGGGGGCTCACTGAAGCTTTCTTT. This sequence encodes CASSEGRGLTEAFF.

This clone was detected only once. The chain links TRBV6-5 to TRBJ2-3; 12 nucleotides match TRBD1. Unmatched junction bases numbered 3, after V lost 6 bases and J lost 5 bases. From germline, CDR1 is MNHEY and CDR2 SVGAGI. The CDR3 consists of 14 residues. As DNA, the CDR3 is TGTGCCAGCAGCGGGACAGGGGGCATAGATACGCAGTATTTT. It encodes CASSGTGGIDTQYF.

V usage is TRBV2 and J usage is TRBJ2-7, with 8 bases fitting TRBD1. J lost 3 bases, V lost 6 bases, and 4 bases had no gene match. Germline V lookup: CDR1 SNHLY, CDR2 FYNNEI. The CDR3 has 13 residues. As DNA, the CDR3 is TGTGCCAGCAGGGGGGACAGGTACTACGAGCAGTACTTC. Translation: CASRGDRYYEQYF.

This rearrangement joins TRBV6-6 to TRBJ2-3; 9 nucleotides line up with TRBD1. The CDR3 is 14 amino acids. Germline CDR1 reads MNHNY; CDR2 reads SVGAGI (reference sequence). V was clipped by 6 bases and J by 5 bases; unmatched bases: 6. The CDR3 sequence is CASSSTGGIDTQYF. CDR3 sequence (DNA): TGTGCCAGCAGCTCAACAGGGGGCATAGATACGCAGTATTTT.

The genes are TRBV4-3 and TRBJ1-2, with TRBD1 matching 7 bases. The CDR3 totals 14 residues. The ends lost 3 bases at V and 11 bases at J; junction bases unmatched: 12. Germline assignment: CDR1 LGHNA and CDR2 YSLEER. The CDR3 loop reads CASSHLQTGRDYTF. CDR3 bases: TGCGCCAGCAGCCACCTTCAGACAGGGCGAGATTACACCTTC.

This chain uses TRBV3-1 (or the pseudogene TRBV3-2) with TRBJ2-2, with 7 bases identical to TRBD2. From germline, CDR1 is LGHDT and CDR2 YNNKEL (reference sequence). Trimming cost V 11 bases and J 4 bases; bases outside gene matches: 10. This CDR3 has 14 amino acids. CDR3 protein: CASARGGGTGELFF. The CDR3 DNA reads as TGTGCCTCGGCGAGGGGCGGGGGCACCGGGGAGCTGTTTTTT.

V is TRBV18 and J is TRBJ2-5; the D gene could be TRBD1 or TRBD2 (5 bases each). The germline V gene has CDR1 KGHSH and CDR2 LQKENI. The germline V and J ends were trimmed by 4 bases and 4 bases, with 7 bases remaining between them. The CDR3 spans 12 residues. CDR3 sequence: CASSRGTETQYF. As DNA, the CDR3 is TGTGCCAGCTCACGGGGGACAGAGACCCAGTACTTC.

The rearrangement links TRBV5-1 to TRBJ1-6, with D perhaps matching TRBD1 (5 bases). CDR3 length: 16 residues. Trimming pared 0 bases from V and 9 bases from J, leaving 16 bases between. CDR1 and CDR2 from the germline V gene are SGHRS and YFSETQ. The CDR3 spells CASSLGAGGSSSPLHF. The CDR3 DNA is TGCGCCAGCAGCTTGGGGGCCGGGGGATCTAGTTCACCCCTCCACTTT.

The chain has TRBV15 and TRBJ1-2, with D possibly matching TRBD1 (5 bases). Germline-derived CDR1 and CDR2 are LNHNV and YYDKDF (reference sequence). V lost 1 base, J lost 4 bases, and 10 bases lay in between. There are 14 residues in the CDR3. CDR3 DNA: TGTGCCACCAGCAGAGGAGCCGACAGCTATGGCTACACCTTC. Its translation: CATSRGADSYGYTF. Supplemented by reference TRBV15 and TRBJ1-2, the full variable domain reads DAMVIQNPRYQVTQFGKPVTLSCSQTLNHNVMYWYQQKSSQAPKLLFHYYDKDFNNEADTPDNFQSRRPNTSFCFLDIRSPGLGDTAMYLCATSRGADSYGYTFGSGTRLTVV.

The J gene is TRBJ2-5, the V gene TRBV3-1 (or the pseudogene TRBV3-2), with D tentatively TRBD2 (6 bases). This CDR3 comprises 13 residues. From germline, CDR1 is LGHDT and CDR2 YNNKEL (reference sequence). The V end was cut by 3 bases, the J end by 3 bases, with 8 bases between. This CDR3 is CASSQWGEETQYF. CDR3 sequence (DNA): TGTGCCAGCAGCCAGTGGGGGGAAGAGACCCAGTACTTC.

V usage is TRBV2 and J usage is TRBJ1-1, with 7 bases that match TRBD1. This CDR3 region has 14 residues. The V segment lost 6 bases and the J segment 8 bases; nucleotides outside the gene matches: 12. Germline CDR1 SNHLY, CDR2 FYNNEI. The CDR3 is CASSLSPDRVEAFF. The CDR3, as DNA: TGTGCCAGCAGCCTAAGCCCTGACAGGGTCGAAGCTTTCTTT.

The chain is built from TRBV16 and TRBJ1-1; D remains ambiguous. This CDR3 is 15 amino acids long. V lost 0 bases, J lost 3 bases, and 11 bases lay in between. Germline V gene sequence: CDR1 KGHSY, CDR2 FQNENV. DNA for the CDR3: TGTGCCAGCAGCCAATCCACAGTGTCCCACACTGAAGCTTTCTTT. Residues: CASSQSTVSHTEAFF.

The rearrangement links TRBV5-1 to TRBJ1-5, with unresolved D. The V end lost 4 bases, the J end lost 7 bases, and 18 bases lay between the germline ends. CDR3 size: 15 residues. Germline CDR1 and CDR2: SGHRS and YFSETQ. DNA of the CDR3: TGCGCCAGCAGCCCGGTCAGCCCCACAGAGCAGCCCCAGCATTTT. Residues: CASSPVSPTEQPQHF.

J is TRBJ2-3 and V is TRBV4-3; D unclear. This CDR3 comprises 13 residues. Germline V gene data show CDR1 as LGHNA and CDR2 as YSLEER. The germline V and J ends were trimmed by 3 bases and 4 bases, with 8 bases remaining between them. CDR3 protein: CASSHRDADTQYF. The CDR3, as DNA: TGCGCCAGCAGCCATAGAGATGCAGATACGCAGTATTTT.

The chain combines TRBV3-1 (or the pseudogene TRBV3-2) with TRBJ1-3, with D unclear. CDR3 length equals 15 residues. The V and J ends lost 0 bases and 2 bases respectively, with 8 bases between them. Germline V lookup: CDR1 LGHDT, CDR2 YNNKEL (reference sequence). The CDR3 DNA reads TGTGCCAGCAGCCAAGATAAAACGACTGGAAACACCATATATTTT. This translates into CASSQDKTTGNTIYF.

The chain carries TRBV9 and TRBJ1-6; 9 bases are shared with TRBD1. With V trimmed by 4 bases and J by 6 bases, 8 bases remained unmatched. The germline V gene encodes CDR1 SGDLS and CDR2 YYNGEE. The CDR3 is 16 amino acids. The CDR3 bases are TGTGCCAGCAGCTTCAGCGGACAGGGGAGTAATTCACCCCTCCACTTT. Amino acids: CASSFSGQGSNSPLHF.

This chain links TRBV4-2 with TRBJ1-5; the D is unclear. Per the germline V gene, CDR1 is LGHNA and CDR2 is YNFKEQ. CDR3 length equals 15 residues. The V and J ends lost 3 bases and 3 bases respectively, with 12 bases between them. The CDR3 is CASSQELGLNQPQHF. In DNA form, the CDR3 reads TGTGCCAGCAGCCAGGAACTAGGTCTCAATCAGCCCCAGCATTTT.

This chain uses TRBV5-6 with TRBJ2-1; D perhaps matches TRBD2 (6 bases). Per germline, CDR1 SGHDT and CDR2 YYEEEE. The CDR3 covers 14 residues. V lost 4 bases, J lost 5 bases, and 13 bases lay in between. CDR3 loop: CASSLPGLNNEQFF. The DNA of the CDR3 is TGTGCCAGCAGCCTTCCGGGACTGAACAATGAGCAGTTCTTC.

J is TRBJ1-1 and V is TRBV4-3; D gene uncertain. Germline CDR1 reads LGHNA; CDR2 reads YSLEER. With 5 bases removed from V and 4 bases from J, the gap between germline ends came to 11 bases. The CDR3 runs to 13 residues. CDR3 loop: CASSNNHGTEAFF. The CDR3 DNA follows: TGCGCCAGCAGCAACAACCATGGCACTGAAGCTTTCTTT.

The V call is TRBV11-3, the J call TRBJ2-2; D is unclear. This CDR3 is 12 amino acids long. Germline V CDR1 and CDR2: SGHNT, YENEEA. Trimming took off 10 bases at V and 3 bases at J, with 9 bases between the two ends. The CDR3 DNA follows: TGTGCCATTGCCGGTGACACCGGGGAGCTGTTTTTT. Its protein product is CAIAGDTGELFF.

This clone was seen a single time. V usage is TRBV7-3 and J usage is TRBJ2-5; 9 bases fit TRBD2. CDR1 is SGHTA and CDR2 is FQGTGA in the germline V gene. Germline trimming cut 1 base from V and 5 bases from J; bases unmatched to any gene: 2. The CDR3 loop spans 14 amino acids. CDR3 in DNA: TGTGCCAGCAGCTTAAGTACTAGCGGGGAGACCCAGTACTTC. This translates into CASSLSTSGETQYF.

The CDR3 DNA sequence: TGTGCCATCAGCGAGACAGGGAACTATGGCTACACCTTC. It encodes CAISETGNYGYTF. The gene calls are TRBV10-3 and TRBJ1-2, with 7 nucleotides matching TRBD1. The junction had 3 bases not matched to a gene; V was cut back by 6 bases and J by 2 bases. The CDR3 consists of 13 residues. Looked up from germline, CDR1 is ENHRY and CDR2 is SYGVKD.